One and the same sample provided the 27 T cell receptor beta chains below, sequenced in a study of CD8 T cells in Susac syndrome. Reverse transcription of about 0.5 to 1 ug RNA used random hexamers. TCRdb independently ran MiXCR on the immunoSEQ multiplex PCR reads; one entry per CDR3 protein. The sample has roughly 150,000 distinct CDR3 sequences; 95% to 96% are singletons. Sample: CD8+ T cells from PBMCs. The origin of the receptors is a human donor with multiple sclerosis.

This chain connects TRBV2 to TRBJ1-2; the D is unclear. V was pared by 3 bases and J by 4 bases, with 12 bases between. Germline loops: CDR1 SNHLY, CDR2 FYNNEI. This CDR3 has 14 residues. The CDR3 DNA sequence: TGTGCCAGCAGTGACGGTGGAAGGTTCTATGGCTACACCTTC. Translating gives CASSDGGRFYGYTF.

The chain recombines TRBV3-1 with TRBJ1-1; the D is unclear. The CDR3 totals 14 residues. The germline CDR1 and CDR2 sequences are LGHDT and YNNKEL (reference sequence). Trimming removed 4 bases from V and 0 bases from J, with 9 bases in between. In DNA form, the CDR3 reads TGTGCCAGCAGCCCCCAAGAGGTGAACACTGAAGCTTTCTTT. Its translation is CASSPQEVNTEAFF.

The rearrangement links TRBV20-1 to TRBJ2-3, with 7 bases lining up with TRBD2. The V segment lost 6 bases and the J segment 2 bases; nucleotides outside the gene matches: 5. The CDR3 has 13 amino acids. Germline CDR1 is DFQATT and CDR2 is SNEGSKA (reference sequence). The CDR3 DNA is TGCAGTGCGCCGGGACTACCCACAGATACGCAGTATTTT. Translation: CSAPGLPTDTQYF.

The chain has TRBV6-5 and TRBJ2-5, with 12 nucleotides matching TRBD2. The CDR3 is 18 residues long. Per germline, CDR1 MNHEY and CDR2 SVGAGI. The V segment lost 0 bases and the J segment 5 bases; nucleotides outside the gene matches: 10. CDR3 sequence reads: CASSYSGRTSGEWETQYF. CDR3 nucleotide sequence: TGTGCCAGCAGTTACTCTGGACGGACTAGCGGGGAGTGGGAGACCCAGTACTTC.

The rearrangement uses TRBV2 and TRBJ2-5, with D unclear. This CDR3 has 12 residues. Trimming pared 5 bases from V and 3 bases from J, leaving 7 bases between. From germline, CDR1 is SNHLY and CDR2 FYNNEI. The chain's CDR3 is CASSTTEETQYF. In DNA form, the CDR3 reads TGTGCCAGCAGTACCACAGAAGAGACCCAGTACTTC.

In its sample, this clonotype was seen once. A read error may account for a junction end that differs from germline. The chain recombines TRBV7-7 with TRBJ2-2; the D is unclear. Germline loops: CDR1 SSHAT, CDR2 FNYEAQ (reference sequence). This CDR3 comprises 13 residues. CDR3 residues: CASSLDLAGELFF. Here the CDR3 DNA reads TGTGCTAGCAGCTTAGACTTGGCCGGGGAGCTGTTTTTT.

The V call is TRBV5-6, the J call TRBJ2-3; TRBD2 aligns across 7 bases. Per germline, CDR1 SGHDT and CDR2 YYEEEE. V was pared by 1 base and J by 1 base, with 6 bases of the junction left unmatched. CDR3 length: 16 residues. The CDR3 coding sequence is TGTGCCAGCAGCTTGATTCGTCGGGGGGGCACAGATACGCAGTATTTT. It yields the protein CASSLIRRGGTDTQYF.

The CDR3 DNA reads as TGTGCCAGTAGTATACTAGCGGGGGTTACAGATACGCAGTATTTT. It translates to CASSILAGVTDTQYF. V and J are TRBV19 and TRBJ2-3; 10 nucleotides line up with TRBD2. Unmatched junction bases numbered 2, after V lost 2 bases and J lost 3 bases. CDR3 length equals 15 residues. Looked up from germline, CDR1 is LNHDA and CDR2 is SQIVND (reference sequence).

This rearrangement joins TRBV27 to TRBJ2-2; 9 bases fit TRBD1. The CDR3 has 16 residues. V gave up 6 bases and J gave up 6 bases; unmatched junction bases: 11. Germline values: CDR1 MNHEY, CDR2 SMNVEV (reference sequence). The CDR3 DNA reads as TGTGCCAGCAGGAAAAGGGGACAGGGAGACCCCGGGGAGCTGTTTTTT. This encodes CASRKRGQGDPGELFF.

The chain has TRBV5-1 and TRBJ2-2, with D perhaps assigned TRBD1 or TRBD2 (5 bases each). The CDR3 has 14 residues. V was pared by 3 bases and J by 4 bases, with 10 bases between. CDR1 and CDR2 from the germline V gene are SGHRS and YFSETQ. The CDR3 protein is CASSSAGSTGELFF. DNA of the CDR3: TGCGCCAGCAGCTCGGCAGGGAGCACCGGGGAGCTGTTTTTT. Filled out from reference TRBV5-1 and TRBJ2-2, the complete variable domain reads KAGVTQTPRYLIKTRGQQVTLSCSPISGHRSVSWYQQTPGQGLQFLFEYFSETQRNKGNFPGRFSGRQFSNSRSEMNVSTLELGDSALYLCASSSAGSTGELFFGEGSRLTVL.

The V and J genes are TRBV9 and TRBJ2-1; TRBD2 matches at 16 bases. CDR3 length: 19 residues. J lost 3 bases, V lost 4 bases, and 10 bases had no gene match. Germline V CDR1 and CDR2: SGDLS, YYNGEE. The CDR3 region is CASSSFGTSGGASYNEQFF. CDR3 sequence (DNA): TGTGCCAGCAGCTCTTTTGGGACTAGCGGGGGGGCTAGCTACAATGAGCAGTTCTTC. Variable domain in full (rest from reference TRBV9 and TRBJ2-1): DSGVTQTPKHLITATGQRVTLRCSPRSGDLSVYWYQQSLDQGLQFLIQYYNGEERAKGNILERFSAQQFPDLHSELNLSSLELGDSALYFCASSSFGTSGGASYNEQFFGPGTRLTVL.

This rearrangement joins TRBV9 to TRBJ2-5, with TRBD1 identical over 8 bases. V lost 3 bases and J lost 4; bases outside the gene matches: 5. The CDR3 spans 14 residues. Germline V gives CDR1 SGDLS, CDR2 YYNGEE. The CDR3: CASSGRQGRETQYF. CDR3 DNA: TGTGCCAGCAGCGGGAGACAGGGGCGAGAGACCCAGTACTTC.

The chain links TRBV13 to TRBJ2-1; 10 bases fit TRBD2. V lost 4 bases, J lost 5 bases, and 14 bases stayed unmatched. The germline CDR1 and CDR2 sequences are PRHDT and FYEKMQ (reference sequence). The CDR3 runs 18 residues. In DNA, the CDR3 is TGTGCCAGCAGCTCCCAGGTGATAGCGGGGGGCATAGACAATGAGCAGTTCTTC. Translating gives CASSSQVIAGGIDNEQFF.

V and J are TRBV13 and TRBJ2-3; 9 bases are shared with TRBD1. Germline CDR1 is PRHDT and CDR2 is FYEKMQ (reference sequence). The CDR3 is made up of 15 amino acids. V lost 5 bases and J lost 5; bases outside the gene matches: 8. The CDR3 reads CASSPRTGEEDTQYF. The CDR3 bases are TGTGCCAGCAGCCCCAGGACAGGGGAGGAAGATACGCAGTATTTT.

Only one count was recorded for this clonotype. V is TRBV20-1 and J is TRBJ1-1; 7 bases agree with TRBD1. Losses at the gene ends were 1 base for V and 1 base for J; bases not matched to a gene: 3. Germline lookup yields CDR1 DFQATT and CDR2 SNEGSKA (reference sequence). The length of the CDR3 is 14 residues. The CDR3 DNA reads TGCAGTGCTAGAGTGAGACAGGGGAACACTGAAGCTTTCTTT. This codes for CSARVRQGNTEAFF.

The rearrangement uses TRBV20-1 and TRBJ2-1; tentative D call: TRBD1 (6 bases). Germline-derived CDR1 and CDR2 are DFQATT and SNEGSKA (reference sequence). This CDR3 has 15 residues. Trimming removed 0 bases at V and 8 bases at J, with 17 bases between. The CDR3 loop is CSARDITGYADEQFF. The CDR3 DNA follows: TGCAGTGCTAGAGATATCACAGGGTACGCGGATGAGCAGTTCTTC.

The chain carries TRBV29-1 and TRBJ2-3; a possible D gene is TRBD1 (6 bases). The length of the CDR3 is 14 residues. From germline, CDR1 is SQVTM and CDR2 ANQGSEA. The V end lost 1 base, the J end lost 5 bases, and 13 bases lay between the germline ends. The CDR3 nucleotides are TGCAGCGTTGAAGGCAGGGGAATTATAGATACGCAGTATTTT. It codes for CSVEGRGIIDTQYF.

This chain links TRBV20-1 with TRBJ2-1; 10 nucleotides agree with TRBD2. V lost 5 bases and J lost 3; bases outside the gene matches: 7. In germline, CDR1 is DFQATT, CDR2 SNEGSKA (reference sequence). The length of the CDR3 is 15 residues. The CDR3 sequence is CSASFWTSGYNEQFF. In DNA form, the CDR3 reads TGCAGTGCTTCTTTCTGGACTAGCGGCTACAATGAGCAGTTCTTC.

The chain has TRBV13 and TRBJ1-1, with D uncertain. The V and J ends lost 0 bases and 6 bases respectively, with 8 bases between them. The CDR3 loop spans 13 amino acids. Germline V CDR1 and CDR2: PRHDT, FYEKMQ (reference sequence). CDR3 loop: CASSLGPGSEAFF. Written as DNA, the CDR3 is TGTGCCAGCAGCTTAGGCCCCGGCTCTGAAGCTTTCTTT.

The CDR3 loop is CASRDFSSYNSPLHF. The CDR3 DNA sequence: TGTGCCAGCCGGGACTTTAGCTCCTATAATTCACCCCTCCACTTT. J is TRBJ1-6 and V is TRBV27, with D tentatively TRBD1 (5 bases). CDR1 MNHEY and CDR2 SMNVEV come from the germline V gene (reference sequence). The V and J ends lost 8 bases and 0 bases respectively, with 11 bases between them. The CDR3 is 15 residues long.

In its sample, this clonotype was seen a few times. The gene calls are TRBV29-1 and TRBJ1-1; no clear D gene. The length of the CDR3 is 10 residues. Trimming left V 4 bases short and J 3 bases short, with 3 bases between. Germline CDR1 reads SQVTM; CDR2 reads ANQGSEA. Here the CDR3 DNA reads TGCAGCGTTGTCGACACTGAAGCTTTCTTT. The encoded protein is CSVVDTEAFF. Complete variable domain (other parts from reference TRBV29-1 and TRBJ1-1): SAVISQKPSRDICQRGTSLTIQCQVDSQVTMMFWYRQQPGQSLTLIATANQGSEATYESGFVIDKFPISRPNLTFSTLTVSNMSPEDSSIYLCSVVDTEAFFGQGTRLTVV.

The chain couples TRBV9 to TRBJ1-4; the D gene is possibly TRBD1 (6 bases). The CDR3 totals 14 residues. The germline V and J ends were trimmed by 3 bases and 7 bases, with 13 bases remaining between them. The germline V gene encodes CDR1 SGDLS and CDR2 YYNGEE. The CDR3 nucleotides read TGTGCCAGCAGCGGCGTACAGGGTCCTGAAAAACTGTTTTTT. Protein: CASSGVQGPEKLFF.

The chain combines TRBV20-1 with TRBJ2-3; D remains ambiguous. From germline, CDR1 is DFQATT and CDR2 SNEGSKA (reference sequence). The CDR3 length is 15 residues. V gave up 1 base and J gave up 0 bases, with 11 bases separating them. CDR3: CSARAQISSTDTQYF. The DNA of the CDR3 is TGCAGTGCTAGAGCACAGATTTCTAGCACAGATACGCAGTATTTT.

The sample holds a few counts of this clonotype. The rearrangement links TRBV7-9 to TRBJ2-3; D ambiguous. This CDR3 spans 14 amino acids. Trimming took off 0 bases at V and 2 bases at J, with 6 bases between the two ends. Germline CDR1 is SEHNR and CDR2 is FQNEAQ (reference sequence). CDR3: CASSLAGFTDTQYF. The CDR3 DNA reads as TGTGCCAGCAGCTTAGCGGGGTTCACAGATACGCAGTATTTT.

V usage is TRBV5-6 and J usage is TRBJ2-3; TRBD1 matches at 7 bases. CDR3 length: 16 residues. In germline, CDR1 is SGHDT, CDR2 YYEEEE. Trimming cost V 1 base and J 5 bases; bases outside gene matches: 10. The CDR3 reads CASSLSPGQRGDTQYF. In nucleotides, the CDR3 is TGTGCCAGCAGCTTGAGTCCGGGACAGAGAGGAGATACGCAGTATTTT.

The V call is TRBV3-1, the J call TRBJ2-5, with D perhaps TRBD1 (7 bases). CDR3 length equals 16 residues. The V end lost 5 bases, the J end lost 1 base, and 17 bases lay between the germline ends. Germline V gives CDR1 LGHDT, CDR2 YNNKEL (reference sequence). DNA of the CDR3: TGTGCCAGCAGCACCCCTAGGGGGGACAGCCAAGAGACCCAGTACTTC. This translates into CASSTPRGDSQETQYF.

The CDR3 DNA reads TGTGCCAGCAGCCCTGGGACTAGATACCAAGAGACCCAGTACTTC. This encodes CASSPGTRYQETQYF. The V and J genes are TRBV3-1 and TRBJ2-5, with 8 bases aligning to TRBD2. This CDR3 has 15 amino acids. Germline values: CDR1 LGHDT, CDR2 YNNKEL (reference sequence). With 4 bases clipped from V and 0 bases from J, the junction kept 4 bases outside the gene matches.